This T cell receptor (beta chain) was sequenced during a study of T cell responses to AZD1222 COVID-19 vaccine. Overall study results and limits: Vaccine-associated CD4 TCRs spanned spike, dominant at 160-218 and 743-854. In a largely white British group with more females than males, clonal diversity was possibly underestimated. Reportedly, nearly half of unique spike TCRs recognized epitopes outside B.1.351/B.1.1.7 mutations. Spike-specific TCRs gained breadth and depth after people received two AZD1222 doses.

A remark on this clone: Its cognate antigen is unknown.

Germline trimming cut 0 bases from V and 4 bases from J; bases unmatched to any gene: 8. The CDR3 has 18 residues. Germline loops: CDR1 LNHDA, CDR2 SQIVND (reference sequence). Generated by immunoSEQ multiplex PCR, the TCRdb table keeps only in-frame clones and is missing some. The data hold about 110,000 clones, with around nine tenths observed a single time. V and J are TRBV19 and TRBJ2-1; 11 positions match TRBD2. The receptor was derived from an adult in good health. This material consisted of peripheral blood, taken on day 0 of AZD1222 vaccination. CDR3 in DNA: TGTGCCAGTAGTATAGATGGGATGCTAGCGGGGGGTTACAATGAGCAGTTCTTC. It codes for CASSIDGMLAGGYNEQFF.